This T cell receptor beta chain was sequenced for a study of regulatory T cells in long-lasting Graves disease. General study points: TCR diversity was lower in persistent Graves' patients than in newly diagnosed ones. New patients shared roughly 1,000 public clonotypes, fewer than the roughly 2,600 shared by persistent patients.

The time point was: newly diagnosed GD, antithyroid drugs for less than 3 months. Researchers made the TCR library from RNA that was extracted from PBMCs. In the case of this clonotype: Its target is unknown.

J gave up 5 bases and V 2 bases, and 9 bases lay outside the gene matches. This CDR3 has 17 amino acids. Germline-derived CDR1 and CDR2 are MNHEY and SVGAGI. Relying on iRepertoire HTBI primers and Arm-PCR of CDR3 regions, the team built TCR beta libraries. Each CDR3 protein gets one entry after TCRdb re-called the multiplex PCR reads with MiXCR. The data hold under 300,000 distinct CDR3 sequences, with 15% to 20% observed a single time. The sequence derives from a female donor with Graves disease. The material sequenced was peripheral blood mononuclear cells (PBMCs), taken at new diagnosis, from a patient treated with antithyroid drugs. V gene TRBV6-5 combines with J gene TRBJ1-6, with 7 bases lining up with TRBD1. The CDR3 DNA reads TGTGCCAGCAGTTACCCGACGACAGGGAGTAATAATTCACCCCTCCACTTT. Translated: CASSYPTTGSNNSPLHF.